The present TCR beta chain was sequenced within a study of CD8 T cells in ankylosing spondylitis. Study results and limitations: A TCR beta motif made of 7 to 9 highly homologous variants seemed typical of ankylosing spondylitis blood.

This clonotype was counted a few times. Antigen unknown. The CDR3 has 14 amino acids. The germline V gene encodes CDR1 SGHTA and CDR2 FQGTGA. Trimming shortened V by 2 bases and J by 6 bases, and 11 bases separated the two germline ends. Generation of TCR beta libraries employed quantitative 5'-RACE incorporating molecular barcodes. TCRdb re-derived calls from the 5' RACE reads in MiXCR, one entry per CDR3 protein. This repertoire shows roughly 370,000 distinct CDR3 sequences, around 22% found once; its top ten account for around 16%. The receptor was isolated from a male donor with ankylosing spondylitis. Material: blood, either unsorted or a sorted T cell fraction (not recorded which). The chain employs TRBV7-3 and TRBJ2-1; D not certain. The CDR3 region is CASSLGGPSNEQFF. For the CDR3, the DNA is TGTGCCAGCAGCTTAGGTGGCCCCTCCAATGAGCAGTTCTTC.